This TCR beta chain originates from a study of blood T cell repertoires in COVID-19. Using immunoSEQ multiplex PCR, the repertoire was profiled, and TCRdb retains in-frame clones only, with some absent. This table has more than 150,000 clones, around 84% appearing once. The count of this clone is one. Germline loops: CDR1 SEHNR, CDR2 FQNEAQ (reference sequence). Trimming took off 1 base at V and 10 bases at J, with 13 bases between the two ends. The CDR3 runs 14 residues. Sequencing was done on a sample of peripheral blood. This clonotype was obtained from a man in his fifties or sixties with active or convalescent COVID-19. The rearrangement links TRBV7-9 to TRBJ1-4; tentative D call: TRBD1 (5 bases). The chain's CDR3 is CASSLEGASGKLFF. The CDR3 nucleotides are TGTGCCAGCAGCTTAGAAGGGGCCTCAGGAAAACTGTTTTTT.